This is a list of T cell receptor beta chains from one sample in a study of cytomegalovirus exposure and HLA in healthy donors. TCRdb's copy holds only in-frame clones and misses some; the assay was immunoSEQ multiplex PCR. The top ten clones hold around 2.8% of a sample with fewer than 250,000 clones, 65% to 85% of them seen once. Sequenced: PBMCs. The receptors here all came from a man aged 25-45 years in good health and CMV-seronegative. CDR3s include the opening cysteine and the closing phenylalanine or tryptophan. A D gene is named only where the DNA matches it firmly. Clone size is not always given. Where it is, it says once, few, many or a class for expanded clones.

clone_size d_call j_call v_call cdr3_aa cdr3_nt
NA NA TRBJ1-1 TRBV7-3 CASSPGGGMTEAFF TGTGCCAGCAGCCCTGGGGGAGGGATGACTGAAGCTTTCTTT
few TRBD1 TRBJ2-7 TRBV9 CASSVRQGSEQYF TGTGCCAGCAGCGTACGACAGGGGAGCGAGCAGTACTTC
NA NA TRBJ2-2 TRBV6-6 CASFSGELFF TGTGCCAGCTTTAGCGGGGAGCTGTTTTTT
NA TRBD1 TRBJ2-7 TRBV6-5 CASRVTGGAYEQYF TGTGCCAGCAGGGTGACAGGGGGCGCATACGAGCAGTACTTC
NA TRBD1 TRBJ2-1 TRBV10-1 CASSECGQGTHYNEQFF TGCGCCAGCAGTGAGTGTGGACAGGGGACCCATTACAATGAGCAGTTCTTC
NA NA TRBJ1-5 TRBV4-3 CASSQVKEIRGNQPQHF TGCGCCAGCAGCCAGGTAAAGGAAATTCGGGGCAATCAGCCCCAGCATTTT
NA NA TRBJ2-2 TRBV9 CASSPLEANTGELFF TGTGCCAGCAGCCCCCTGGAGGCGAACACCGGGGAGCTGTTTTTT
NA TRBD2 TRBJ2-2 TRBV27 CATTTSGGWTGELFF TGTGCCACCACCACTAGCGGGGGATGGACCGGGGAGCTGTTTTTT
NA NA TRBJ2-7 TRBV11-2 CASSRLGGSSYEQYF TGTGCCAGCAGCCGCCTTGGAGGTAGCTCCTACGAGCAGTACTTC
NA NA TRBJ1-5 TRBV7-9 CARPLTATRPYSNQPQHF TGTGCCCGACCCCTGACAGCTACACGACCTTATAGCAATCAGCCCCAGCATTTT
NA TRBD2 TRBJ2-5 TRBV11-2 CASSGPGLAAETQYF TGTGCCAGCAGCGGACCGGGACTAGCGGCCGAGACCCAGTACTTC
NA NA TRBJ2-5 TRBV18 CASSPPEGGETQYF TGTGCCAGCTCACCTCCGGAGGGTGGGGAGACCCAGTACTTC
NA NA TRBJ1-6 TRBV25-1 CASSDSPGGPYNSPLHF TGTGCCAGCAGTGACTCACCGGGGGGCCCCTATAATTCACCCCTCCACTTT
few TRBD1 TRBJ2-2 TRBV29-1 CSVETRGTGELFF TGCAGCGTTGAAACCAGGGGGACCGGGGAGCTGTTTTTT
few TRBD1 TRBJ2-7 TRBV5-6 CASSLVVGGQGRSQQYF TGTGCCAGCAGCTTGGTAGTGGGGGGACAGGGCCGCAGTCAGCAGTACTTC
NA TRBD1 TRBJ2-7 TRBV28 CASASGGPYEQYF TGTGCCAGCGCATCAGGGGGCCCATACGAGCAGTACTTC
NA NA TRBJ2-6 TRBV19 CASIDKASGANVLTF TGTGCCAGTATAGACAAGGCCTCTGGGGCCAACGTCCTGACTTTC
NA NA TRBJ2-2 TRBV4-2 CASSQDVQGGFNTGELFF TGTGCCAGCAGCCAAGATGTCCAGGGGGGATTTAACACCGGGGAGCTGTTTTTT
NA NA TRBJ1-1 TRBV6-4 CASTMVRGTEAFF TGTGCCAGCACGATGGTGCGGGGAACTGAAGCTTTCTTT
NA TRBD2 TRBJ2-3 TRBV7-2 CASSSGLAGSTDTQYF TGTGCCAGCAGCTCCGGACTAGCGGGGAGCACAGATACGCAGTATTTT
NA NA TRBJ1-1 TRBV20-1 CSAFVNTEAFF TGCAGTGCTTTCGTAAACACTGAAGCTTTCTTT
NA NA TRBJ2-1 TRBV11-2 CASSLRGARGYNEQFF TGTGCCAGCAGCTTAAGAGGGGCCAGGGGTTACAATGAGCAGTTCTTC
NA NA TRBJ2-5 TRBV7-9 CASLGRGSETQYF TGTGCCAGCCTTGGGCGGGGTTCAGAGACCCAGTACTTC
NA TRBD1 TRBJ2-7 TRBV28 CASSLIQGAREQYF TGTGCCAGCAGTCTGATTCAGGGGGCCCGCGAGCAGTACTTC
NA TRBD2 TRBJ2-3 TRBV5-1 CASSSGLARSTDTQYF TGCGCCAGCAGCTCCGGACTAGCCCGAAGCACAGATACGCAGTATTTT
NA TRBD2 TRBJ2-1 TRBV2 CASSETSGPSYNEQFF TGTGCCAGCAGTGAGACTAGCGGGCCCTCCTACAATGAGCAGTTCTTC
NA TRBD1 TRBJ1-4 TRBV28 CASSLTGQGATNEKLFF TGTGCCAGCAGTTTAACGGGACAGGGCGCAACTAATGAAAAACTGTTTTTT
NA TRBD1 TRBJ1-3 TRBV7-9 CASSIQGDSGNTIYF TGTGCCAGCAGCATACAGGGGGACTCTGGAAACACCATATATTTT
NA NA TRBJ2-7 TRBV27 CASSLWGRATPYEQYF TGTGCCAGCAGTTTATGGGGCAGGGCAACCCCCTACGAGCAGTACTTC
NA TRBD1 TRBJ1-2 TRBV7-9 CASSVLTGVDGYTF TGTGCCAGCAGCGTCTTGACAGGGGTAGATGGCTACACCTTC
NA NA TRBJ1-2 TRBV7-2 CASSFETGLIGYTF TGTGCCAGCAGCTTTGAAACAGGATTGATTGGCTACACCTTC
NA NA TRBJ2-7 TRBV5-1 CASSLGQGSYEQYF TGCGCCAGCAGCTTGGGTCAGGGCAGCTACGAGCAGTACTTC